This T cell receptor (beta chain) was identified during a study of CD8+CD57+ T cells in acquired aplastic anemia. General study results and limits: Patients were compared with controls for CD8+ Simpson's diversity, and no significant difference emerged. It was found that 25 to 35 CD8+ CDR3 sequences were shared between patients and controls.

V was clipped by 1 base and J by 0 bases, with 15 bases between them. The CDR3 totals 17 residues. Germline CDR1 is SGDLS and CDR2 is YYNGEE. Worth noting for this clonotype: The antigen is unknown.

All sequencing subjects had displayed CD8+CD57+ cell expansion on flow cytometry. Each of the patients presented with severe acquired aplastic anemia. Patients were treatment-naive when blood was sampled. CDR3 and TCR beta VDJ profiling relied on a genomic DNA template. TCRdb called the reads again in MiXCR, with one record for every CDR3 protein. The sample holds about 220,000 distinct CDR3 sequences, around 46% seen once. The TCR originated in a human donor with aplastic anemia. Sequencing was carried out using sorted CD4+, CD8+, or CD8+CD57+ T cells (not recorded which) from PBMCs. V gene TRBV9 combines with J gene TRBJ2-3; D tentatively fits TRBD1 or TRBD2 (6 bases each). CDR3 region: CASSVLGGGLSTDTQYF. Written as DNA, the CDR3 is TGTGCCAGCAGCGTACTAGGAGGGGGGCTTAGCACAGATACGCAGTATTTT.